These 7 T cell receptor beta chains were all obtained from the same sample, sequenced in a study of beta chain features in type 1 diabetes. Every isolated RNA sample was fully reverse transcribed, so sequencing captured expressed TCRB transcripts. Profiling relied on immunoSEQ multiplex PCR, and the TCRdb table lists in-frame clones only, not all of them. The sample consists of hundreds of thousands of clones, 7.5% to 10% of them appearing once. The sequenced sample consisted of naive CD4+ T cells from blood. Receptor source: a woman aged 18-29 years in good health.

The chain is built from TRBV4-2 and TRBJ2-6; 11 positions match TRBD1. The CDR3 contains 18 residues. Germline CDR1 and CDR2: LGHNA and YNFKEQ. Trimming took 4 bases from V and 0 from J; bases not matched to a gene: 5. The CDR3: CASSRRDRGSSGANVLTF. DNA for the CDR3: TGTGCCAGCAGCCGACGGGACAGGGGGAGCTCTGGGGCCAACGTCCTGACTTTC.

This clone was seen once. Relative to the germline gene, one junction end is altered; a read error may explain this. This specimen includes other DNA sequences encoding the same CDR3. The gene calls are TRBV9 and TRBJ2-7; possibly TRBD2 for D (5 bases). The CDR3 runs to 15 residues. CDR1 is SGDLS and CDR2 is YYNGEE in the germline V gene. CDR3 sequence: CASSVAMVSEYEQYF. DNA for the CDR3: TGTGCCAGTAGCGTAGCTATGGTGAGCGAGTACGAGCAGTACTTC.

Only a few counts were recorded for this clone. The gene calls are TRBV4-2 and TRBJ1-5; D might be TRBD1 (5 bases). The CDR3 loop spans 14 amino acids. Trimming cost V 2 bases and J 6 bases, with 11 bases left between them. CDR1 and CDR2 (germline): LGHNA, YNFKEQ. The CDR3 region is CASSQSGVTQPQHF. The CDR3 bases are TGTGCCAGCAGCCAATCGGGGGTGACTCAGCCCCAGCATTTT.

The table lists this clone with a few counts. V gene TRBV19 combines with J gene TRBJ2-1, with TRBD2 identical over 8 bases. The CDR3 contains 17 residues. Germline CDR1 and CDR2: LNHDA and SQIVND (reference sequence). V trimming: 1 base; J trimming: 1 base; junction bases outside the gene matches: 6. CDR3 loop: CASSIARLAGSYNEQFF. CDR3 nucleotides: TGTGCCAGTAGTATAGCTCGCCTAGCGGGTTCCTACAATGAGCAGTTCTTC.

This clone has a handful of counts. The V gene is TRBV7-8, the J gene TRBJ2-3; D might be TRBD2 (5 bases). Germline CDR1 reads SGHVS; CDR2 reads FQNEAQ. The CDR3 sequence is 12 residues long. Trimming took 7 bases from V and 11 from J, leaving 16 bases between them. The CDR3 region has the DNA TGTGCCAGCACCGCCCCGGGAATAAGGCAGTATTTT. This translates into CASTAPGIRQYF.

The CDR3 DNA follows: TGTGCCAGCAGCGTAGAGCCCAGGGGTTCCAATTCACCCCTCCACTTT. Translating it yields CASSVEPRGSNSPLHF. The rearrangement uses TRBV9 and TRBJ1-6; weak D call: TRBD1 (6 bases). Germline CDR1 SGDLS, CDR2 YYNGEE. The V and J ends lost 0 bases and 7 bases respectively, with 14 bases between them. This CDR3 is 16 amino acids long.

This clone appeared a few times. The rearrangement joins TRBV14 to TRBJ2-2; 8 bases map to TRBD2. Per the germline V gene, CDR1 is SGHDN and CDR2 is FVKESK. CDR3 length: 16 residues. V was clipped by 4 bases and J by 4 bases; unmatched bases: 8. CDR3 in DNA: TGTGCCAGCAGCCGAGTGAGCGGGAGTGGCACCGGGGAGCTGTTTTTT. Translated: CASSRVSGSGTGELFF.